What follows are 9 T cell receptor beta chains derived from one specimen sequenced in a study of regulatory T cells in long-lasting Graves disease. Investigators prepared the TCR beta libraries by applying iRepertoire HTBI primers and Arm-PCR of CDR3 regions. TCRdb processed the multiplex PCR reads anew with MiXCR; each CDR3 protein has one entry. This table has about 440,000 distinct CDR3 sequences, 15% appearing once. This sample's time point: newly diagnosed GD, antithyroid drugs for less than 3 months. After RNA was extracted from PBMCs, the TCR library was made from it. The data were also submitted as part of a second study, on T cells in Graves' hyperthyroidism and ophthalmopathy.

This specimen was peripheral blood mononuclear cells (PBMCs), taken at new diagnosis, from a patient treated with antithyroid drugs. These receptors all come from a woman in her 30s with Graves disease.

Only a few counts were recorded for this clonotype. The chain uses TRBV5-1 and TRBJ2-7, with D perhaps being TRBD1 or TRBD2 (5 bases each). The ends were cut back, 0 bases at V and 6 bases at J, with 25 bases in the middle. The CDR3 totals 18 residues. The germline V gene has CDR1 SGHRS and CDR2 YFSETQ. CDR3: CASSLVYPGSVPSIEQYF. CDR3 coding DNA: TGCGCCAGCAGCTTGGTTTACCCAGGGAGCGTCCCCTCGATCGAGCAGTACTTC.

In its sample, this clonotype was seen many times. At one of its ends the junction is not consistent with the germline gene, which may arise from a read error. DNA of the CDR3: TGCGCCAGCAGTAGCGGGTCGAACACCGGGGAGCTGTTTTTT. Translating it yields CASSSGSNTGELFF. The chain joins TRBV7-9 to TRBJ2-2, with 7 bases fitting TRBD2. CDR1 and CDR2 from the germline V gene are SEHNR and FQNEAQ (reference sequence). This CDR3 has 14 amino acids.

This clonotype turned up a few times. V and J are TRBV29-1 and TRBJ2-5; a possible D gene is TRBD2 (6 bases). CDR1 and CDR2 from the germline V gene are SQVTM and ANQGSEA. Deletions cut 6 bases from V and 7 bases from J, with 15 bases between. The CDR3 covers 12 residues. The chain's CDR3 is CSVNGGKATQYF. In DNA form, the CDR3 reads TGCAGCGTGAACGGAGGGAAAGCGACCCAGTACTTC.

This clonotype has a handful of counts. A read error may be the cause here, since a much bigger clone is one base away. The chain couples TRBV20-1 to TRBJ2-3, with a possible D match to TRBD2 (5 bases). Germline V gene sequence: CDR1 DFQATT, CDR2 SNEGSKA (reference sequence). This CDR3 has 13 residues. This CDR3 reads CSARDFATDTQCF. The CDR3 coding sequence is TGCAGTGCTAGGGACTTCGCCACAGATACGCAGTGTTTT.

Many counts were recorded for this clonotype. The CDR3 protein is CASSLGTSGRLTDTQYF. CDR3 coding DNA: TGTGCCAGCAGTTTAGGGACTAGCGGGAGGCTCACAGATACGCAGTATTTT. The chain has TRBV28 and TRBJ2-3; 15 bases fit TRBD2. The trim removed 2 bases at V and 2 bases at J, leaving 2 bases unmatched. The CDR3 has 17 residues. Germline V gene data show CDR1 as MDHEN and CDR2 as SYDVKM.

The V gene is TRBV5-1, the J gene TRBJ2-2, with D perhaps TRBD2 (5 bases). V lost 0 bases to trimming and J lost 5 bases, with 14 bases between them. CDR1 and CDR2 (germline): SGHRS, YFSETQ. The CDR3 is 16 residues long. The CDR3 is CASSLGIMRDTGELFF. The DNA for the CDR3 is TGCGCCAGCAGCTTGGGGATCATGAGGGATACCGGGGAGCTGTTTTTT.

This clonotype was seen repeatedly, ten times or more. The chain links TRBV28 to TRBJ2-7; weak D call: TRBD1 (6 bases). The CDR3 loop spans 13 amino acids. Trimming removed 3 bases at V and 2 bases at J, with 8 bases between. Germline V lookup: CDR1 MDHEN, CDR2 SYDVKM. CDR3 amino acids: CASSLGTTYEQYF. The CDR3 DNA is TGTGCCAGCAGTTTGGGGACAACCTACGAGCAGTACTTC.

This clonotype was found many times. The chain joins TRBV6-1 to TRBJ1-4; 7 bases are shared with TRBD1. Germline V CDR1 and CDR2: MNHNS, SASEGT. There are 16 residues in the CDR3. V dropped 5 bases and J dropped 5; count of bases not matched to a gene: 11. The CDR3 spells CASSRPSAGGNEKLFF. CDR3 coding DNA: TGTGCCAGCAGTCGACCCTCGGCAGGGGGGAATGAAAAACTGTTTTTT.

This clonotype was detected ten times or more. This sequence joins TRBV18 and TRBJ1-1; no firm D call. The CDR3 is made up of 12 amino acids. Germline V lookup: CDR1 KGHSH, CDR2 LQKENI. The germline V and J ends were trimmed by 3 bases and 1 base, with 3 bases remaining between them. The CDR3: CASSPRNTEAFF. Here the CDR3 DNA reads TGTGCCAGCTCACCCAGGAACACTGAAGCTTTCTTT.